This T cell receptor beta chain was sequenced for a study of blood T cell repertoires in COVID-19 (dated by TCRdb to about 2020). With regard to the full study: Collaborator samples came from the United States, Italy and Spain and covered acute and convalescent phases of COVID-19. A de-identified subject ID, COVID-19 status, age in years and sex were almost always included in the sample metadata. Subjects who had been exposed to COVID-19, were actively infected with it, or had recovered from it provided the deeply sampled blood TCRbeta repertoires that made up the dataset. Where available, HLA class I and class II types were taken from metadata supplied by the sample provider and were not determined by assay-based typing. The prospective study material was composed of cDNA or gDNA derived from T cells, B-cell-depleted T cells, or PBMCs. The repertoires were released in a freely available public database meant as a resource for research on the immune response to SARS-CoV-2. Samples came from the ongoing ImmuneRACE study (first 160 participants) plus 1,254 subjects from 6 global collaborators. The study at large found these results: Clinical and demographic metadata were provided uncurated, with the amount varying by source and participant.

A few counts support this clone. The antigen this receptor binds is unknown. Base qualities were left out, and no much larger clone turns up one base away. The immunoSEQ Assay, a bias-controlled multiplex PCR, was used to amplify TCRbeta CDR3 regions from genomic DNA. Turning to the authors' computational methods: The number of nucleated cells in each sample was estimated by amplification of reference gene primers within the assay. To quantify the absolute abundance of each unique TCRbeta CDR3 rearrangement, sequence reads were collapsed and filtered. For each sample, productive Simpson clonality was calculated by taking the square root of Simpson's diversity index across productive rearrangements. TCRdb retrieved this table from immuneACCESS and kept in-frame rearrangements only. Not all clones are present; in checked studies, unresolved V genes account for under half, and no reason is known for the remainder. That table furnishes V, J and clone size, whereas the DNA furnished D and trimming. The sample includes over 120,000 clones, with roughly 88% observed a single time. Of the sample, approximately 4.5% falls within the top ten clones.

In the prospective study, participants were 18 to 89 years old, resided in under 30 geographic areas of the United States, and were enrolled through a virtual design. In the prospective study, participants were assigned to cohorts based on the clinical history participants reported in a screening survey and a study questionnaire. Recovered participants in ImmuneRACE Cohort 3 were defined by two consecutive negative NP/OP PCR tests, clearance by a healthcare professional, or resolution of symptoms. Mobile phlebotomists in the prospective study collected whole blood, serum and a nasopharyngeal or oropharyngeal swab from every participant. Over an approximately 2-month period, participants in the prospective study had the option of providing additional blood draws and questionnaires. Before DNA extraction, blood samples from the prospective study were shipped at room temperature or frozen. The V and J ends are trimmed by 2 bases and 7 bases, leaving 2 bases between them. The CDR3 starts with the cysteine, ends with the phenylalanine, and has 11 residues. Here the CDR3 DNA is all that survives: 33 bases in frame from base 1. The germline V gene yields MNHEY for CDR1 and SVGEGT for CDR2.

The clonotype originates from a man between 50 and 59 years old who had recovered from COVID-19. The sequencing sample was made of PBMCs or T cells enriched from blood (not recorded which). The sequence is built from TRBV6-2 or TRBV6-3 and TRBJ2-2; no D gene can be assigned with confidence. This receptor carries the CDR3 CASSYRGELFF. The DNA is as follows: TGTGCCAGCAGTTACCGCGGGGAGCTGTTTTTT.